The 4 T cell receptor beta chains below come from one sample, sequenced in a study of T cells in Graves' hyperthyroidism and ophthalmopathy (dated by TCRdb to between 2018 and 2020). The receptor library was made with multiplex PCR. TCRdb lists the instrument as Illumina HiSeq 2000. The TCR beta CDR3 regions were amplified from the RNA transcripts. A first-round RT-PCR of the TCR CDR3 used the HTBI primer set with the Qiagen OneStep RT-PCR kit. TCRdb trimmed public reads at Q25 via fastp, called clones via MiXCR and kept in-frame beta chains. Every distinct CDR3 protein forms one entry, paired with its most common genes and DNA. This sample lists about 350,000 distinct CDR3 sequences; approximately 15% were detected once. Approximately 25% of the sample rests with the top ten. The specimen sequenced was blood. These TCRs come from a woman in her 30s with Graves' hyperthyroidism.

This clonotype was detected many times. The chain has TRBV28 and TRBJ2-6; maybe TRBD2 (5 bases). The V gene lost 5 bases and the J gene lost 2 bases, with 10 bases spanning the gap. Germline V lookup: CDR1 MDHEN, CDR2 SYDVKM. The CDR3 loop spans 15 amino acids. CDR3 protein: CASSPRRTGANVLTF. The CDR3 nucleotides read TGTGCCAGCAGTCCCCGGAGGACTGGGGCCAACGTCCTGACTTTC.

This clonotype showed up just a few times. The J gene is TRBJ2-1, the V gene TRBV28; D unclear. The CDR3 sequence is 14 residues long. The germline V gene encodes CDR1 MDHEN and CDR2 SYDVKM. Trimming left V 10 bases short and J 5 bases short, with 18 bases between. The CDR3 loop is CATNTPRIHNEQFF. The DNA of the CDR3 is TGTGCCACCAACACCCCCCGTATACACAATGAGCAGTTCTTC.

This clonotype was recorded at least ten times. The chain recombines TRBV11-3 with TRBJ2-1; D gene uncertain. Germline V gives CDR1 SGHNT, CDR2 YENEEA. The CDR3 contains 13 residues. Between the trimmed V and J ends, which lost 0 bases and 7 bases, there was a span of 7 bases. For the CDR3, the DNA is TGTGCCAGCAGCTTAGATCCCAAAAATGAGCAGTTCTTC. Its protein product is CASSLDPKNEQFF.

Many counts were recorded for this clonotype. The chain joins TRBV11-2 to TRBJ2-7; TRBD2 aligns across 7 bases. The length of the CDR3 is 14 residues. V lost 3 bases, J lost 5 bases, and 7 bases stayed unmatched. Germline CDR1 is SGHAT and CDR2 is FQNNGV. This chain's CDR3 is CASSFHTSADEQYF. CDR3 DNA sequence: TGTGCCAGCAGCTTCCATACTAGCGCTGACGAGCAGTACTTC.